This T cell receptor beta chain was observed in a study of blood T cell repertoires in COVID-19. Germline V gene lookup returns CDR1 MNHEY and CDR2 SVGAGI. The CDR3 consists of 14 residues. V lost 6 bases, J lost 0 bases, and 3 bases stayed unmatched. The assay was immunoSEQ multiplex PCR, and TCRdb's table has in-frame clones only and misses some. Of 250,000 to 350,000 clones in the sample, around nine tenths were seen once. Sequences were obtained from PBMCs or T cells enriched from blood (not recorded which). The V gene is TRBV6-5, the J gene TRBJ2-7; the match to TRBD2 covers 9 bases. This TCR was sampled from a woman aged 25 to 39 who had recovered from COVID-19. CDR3 residues: CASRGSGSSYEQYF. Written as DNA, the CDR3 is TGTGCCAGCAGGGGTAGCGGGAGCTCCTACGAGCAGTACTTC.